These T cell receptor beta chains were read from a single sample in a study of OX40 agonist ivuxolimab in advanced cancers. The assay was immunoSEQ multiplex PCR, and TCRdb's table has in-frame clones only and misses some. The sample comprises roughly 70,000 clones, about four fifths of which are singletons, and roughly 6.2% rests with the top ten. Specimen: CD4+ or CD8+ T cells sorted from blood, collected in a trial of the OX40 agonist ivuxolimab. Receptor source: an adult with an advanced solid tumor such as melanoma, head and neck, liver or kidney cancer. Each CDR3 is given with its conserved first and last residue. D genes are given only for firm matches. Some rows have no size entry. The others give once, few or many, or a class for an expanded clone.

>-|TRBJ1-5|few|TRBV7-6
CASRSGYQPQHF
TGTGCCAGCCGTAGCGGCTATCAGCCCCAGCATTTT
>TRBD2|TRBJ2-1|-|TRBV4-2
CASSAGLAGGEQFF
TGTGCCAGCAGCGCGGGACTAGCGGGTGGTGAGCAGTTCTTC
>TRBD2|TRBJ2-5|-|TRBV5-5
CASAPAGVQETQYF
TGTGCCAGCGCGCCAGCGGGGGTACAAGAGACCCAGTACTTC
>TRBD1|TRBJ1-4|-|TRBV19
CASSVQRARGPYEKLFF
TGTGCCAGTAGTGTCCAACGTGCCAGGGGGCCTTATGAAAAACTGTTTTTT
>-|TRBJ1-1|-|TRBV5-1
CASSLAIPNTEAFF
TGCGCCAGCAGCTTGGCCATCCCGAACACTGAAGCTTTCTTT
>TRBD1|TRBJ1-2|-|TRBV30
CACQYRDRQSYGYTF
TGTGCCTGTCAGTACCGGGACAGGCAGTCTTATGGCTACACCTTC
>-|TRBJ1-1|few|TRBV28
CASIRRGGGTEAFF
TGTGCCAGCATTCGACGGGGGGGAGGCACTGAAGCTTTCTTT
>TRBD2|TRBJ2-7|once|TRBV6-7
CASSYKKGTSGRRYEQYF
TGTGCCAGCAGTTACAAAAAAGGGACTAGCGGGAGGAGGTACGAGCAGTACTTC
>-|TRBJ2-3|once|TRBV2
CASRKQSGVADTQYF
TGTGCCAGCAGGAAGCAGAGTGGGGTAGCAGATACGCAGTATTTT
>TRBD1|TRBJ2-7|once|TRBV28
CATTGTGGYEQYF
TGTGCCACCACCGGGACAGGGGGCTACGAGCAGTACTTC
>TRBD1|TRBJ1-2|-|TRBV29-1
CSAGAGGRAYGYTF
TGCAGCGCCGGGGCAGGGGGCAGGGCCTATGGCTACACCTTC
>-|TRBJ2-7|-|TRBV7-2
CASSLAVGYEQYF
TGTGCCAGCAGCTTAGCGGTAGGCTACGAGCAGTACTTC